The source of this T cell receptor beta chain is a study of blood T cell repertoires in COVID-19. The overall study: T cells, B-cell-depleted T cells, or PBMCs provided the cDNA or gDNA that served as material.

The Seattle patients, enrolled during active infection, were followed longitudinally. Original processing notes: Nucleated cell counts were estimated from reference gene primer amplification. Profiling relied on immunoSEQ multiplex PCR, and the TCRdb table lists in-frame clones only, not all of them. V, J and clone size reflect that table, while D and trimming were determined from the DNA. The data show 250,000 to 350,000 clones, 85% to 90% seen once. The clonotype originates from a woman aged 45-65 years with COVID-19, enrolled during active disease. Material for sequencing was peripheral blood.

The CDR3: CASSLAGGGQPQHF. DNA for the CDR3: TGTGCCAGCAGCTTAGCAGGGGGTGGCCAGCCCCAGCATTTT. This chain links TRBV7-2 with TRBJ1-5, with a possible D match to TRBD1 (6 bases). With 0 bases removed from V and 7 bases from J, the gap between germline ends came to 10 bases. The CDR3 totals 14 residues. CDR1 is SGHTA and CDR2 is FQGNSA in the germline V gene.